Listed below are T cell receptor beta chains from one sample, sequenced in a study of brain T cells in children with intractable seizures. Using immunoSEQ multiplex PCR, the repertoire was profiled, and TCRdb retains in-frame clones only, with some absent. Of about 320,000 clones listed, 93% are singletons. The specimen comprised peripheral blood, sampled more than 4 months after surgery. These TCRs come from a boy under two years old with tuberous sclerosis and intractable seizures. Each CDR3 is given with its conserved first and last residue. Expanded clones get a size class; other rows say once, few or many, or leave the size out.

abundance	v_gene	j_gene	CDR3aa
.	TRBV10-3	TRBJ1-5	CAIKGGLGQPQHF
.	TRBV12-3/TRBV12-4	TRBJ2-7	CASSPAGSYEQYF
.	TRBV5-4	TRBJ1-2	CASSLGGGIAYGYTF
.	TRBV6-5	TRBJ2-5	CASVRQGGETQYF
.	TRBV29-1	TRBJ2-7	CSVVLAGVVSYEQYF
.	TRBV10-2	TRBJ2-7	CASSEALGYEQYF
.	TRBV2	TRBJ2-7	CASSLLAGGSYEQYF
once	TRBV6-6	TRBJ2-7	CASSYGGRYEQYF
.	TRBV18	TRBJ2-5	CASTKDREETQYF
few	TRBV24-1	TRBJ2-1	CATSDGPAGGYNEQFF
.	TRBV29-1	TRBJ1-2	CSVEDRGKAPFNYGYTF
.	TRBV6-6	TRBJ1-2	CASTRDRVGGYTF
.	TRBV6-5	TRBJ2-2	CASSSASGRGTGELFF
.	TRBV4-1	TRBJ1-2	CASSQDIPTVNYGYTF
.	TRBV5-1	TRBJ2-7	CASSLPGSPYEQYF
.	TRBV24-1	TRBJ2-5	CATSDFNEETQYF
.	TRBV10-3	TRBJ1-2	CAISRSGTQEGGYTF
once	TRBV4-1	TRBJ2-7	CASSQDSDPGPYEQYF
.	TRBV7-3	TRBJ1-1	CASSWGWNTEAFF
.	TRBV19	TRBJ1-1	CASSMVGLNTEAFF
.	TRBV12-3/TRBV12-4	TRBJ1-1	CASIPGGNTEAFF
.	TRBV6-5	TRBJ2-5	CASSRLAGSQETQYF
.	TRBV21-1	TRBJ2-7	CASTKFPGQGTEQYF
.	TRBV19	TRBJ1-2	CASKRRQGFGYTF
once	TRBV28	TRBJ1-2	CASSVGTVSSYTF
.	TRBV5-1	TRBJ2-5	CASSLSGGPQETQYF
once	TRBV19	TRBJ1-1	CASSIVLQRNTEAFF
.	TRBV5-1	TRBJ2-7	CASSFRDRELEEQYF
.	TRBV25-1	TRBJ2-4	CASSEGPGTSRKNIQYF
.	TRBV28	TRBJ1-1	CASTDPKGLGTRGGEAFF
.	TRBV7-6	TRBJ1-5	CASSPVLGRRPQHF
.	TRBV27	TRBJ1-4	CASSLGQKKNEKLFF
.	TRBV5-1	TRBJ2-1	CASSLVAGAGNEQFF
.	TRBV3-1/TRBV3-2	TRBJ1-2	CASSHPDRGAYGYTF
.	TRBV5-1	TRBJ1-2	CASRWTGDLYGYTF
once	TRBV27	TRBJ2-6	CASRGLNSGANVLTF
.	TRBV6-2/TRBV6-3	TRBJ2-5	CASSPLGRALKETQYF
.	TRBV2	TRBJ2-7	CASSNYGTSGYEQYF
few	TRBV10-1	TRBJ2-7	CASSGSSGSGYEQYF
.	TRBV9	TRBJ2-5	CASSVAGLSSQETQYF
.	TRBV7-2	TRBJ2-1	CASSHPLLAVSYNEQFF
.	TRBV25-1	TRBJ1-5	CASSESGKGNQPQHF
.	TRBV2	TRBJ2-2	CASSMTIGGELFF
once	TRBV3-1/TRBV3-2	TRBJ1-4	CASRPTGITTNEKLFF
.	TRBV4-2	TRBJ2-2	CASSHGQGANTGELFF
.	TRBV6-2/TRBV6-3	TRBJ1-5	CASSYTGQGMGQPQHF
.	TRBV4-1	TRBJ2-7	CASTPVTGSEQYF
.	TRBV7-9	TRBJ1-4	CASSLLEGQGGEKLFF
.	TRBV28	TRBJ2-7	CASSLSRDIPSYEQYF
once	TRBV7-8	TRBJ2-7	CASSSGISYEQYF
.	TRBV13	TRBJ2-1	CASSLRNEQFF
once	TRBV3-1/TRBV3-2	TRBJ2-4	CASSPRDSGAKNIQYF
once	TRBV20-1	TRBJ1-1	CSASRVTLNTEAFF
.	TRBV5-1	TRBJ2-5	CASSFGGSQETQYF
.	TRBV14	TRBJ1-1	CASSQGTGGRHTEAFF
.	TRBV27	TRBJ1-2	CASSTLLGQGFYGYTF
.	TRBV11-3	TRBJ2-2	CASSLRGDYAKRFTGELFF
.	TRBV3-1/TRBV3-2	TRBJ2-5	CASSQEGLDRQETQYF
.	TRBV3-1/TRBV3-2	TRBJ2-3	CASRDLAGHSGGTDTQYF
once	TRBV19	TRBJ2-7	CASTPQGSGEQYF